The T cell receptor beta chain under discussion was sequenced for a study of OX40 agonist ivuxolimab in advanced cancers. Study-level background: Ivuxolimab, which targeted the costimulatory receptor OX40 (CD134), was an agonistic, fully human IgG2 monoclonal antibody. Of the roughly 51 dose-escalation patients, hepatocellular carcinoma was present in 19, melanoma in around 15, renal cell carcinoma in 9 and head and neck cancer in 9. The dose-escalation cohort was 82.7% male with a mean age of approximately 60 years, ranging from roughly 23 to 90. The paper reports the monotherapy dose-escalation portion (N of about 51 patients) of the phase I ivuxolimab trial. Intravenous ivuxolimab was administered to patients every 2 weeks at six dose levels: 0.01, 0.1, 0.3, 1.5, 3 and 10 mg/kg. Prior anti-PD-1, anti-PD-L1 or anti-CTLA-4 therapy was permitted, and approximately 40% of dose-escalation patients had received checkpoint inhibitors. Peripheral TCRbeta sequencing was intended to test whether TCR sequence diversity was altered and clonal T-cell expansion was caused by ivuxolimab. Three dose-escalation patients achieved partial responses, one with hepatocellular carcinoma and two with cutaneous melanoma. What the work shows at the level of the full study, not this receptor alone: After ivuxolimab, more expanded clones were found on average in CD8+ T cells than in CD4+ T cells. Clonal expansion of both CD4+ and CD8+ blood T cells was observed from baseline to week 6 at doses 0.1 to 3.0 mg/kg. Antigen specificity was not determined for the clonally expanded peripheral T cells. Low levels of normalized T-cell clonal expansion were also seen in some nonresponding patients. In partial responders in the 0.1-3.0 mg/kg groups, normalized peripheral clonal expansion was found to be among the lowest, especially among CD8+ T cells.

Concerning this clone itself: There is no known antigen for this receptor. No base quality values were provided; no much bigger clone lies one nucleotide off.

Deletion took 4 bases off V and 0 bases off J, with a span of 12 bases between the germline ends. From the germline V gene, CDR1 is SGHRS and CDR2 is YFSETQ. The cysteine opens and the phenylalanine closes a CDR3 of 15 amino acids. Only the CDR3 DNA is retained, 45 bases long and in frame from the first base. For sequencing of the TCRbeta CDR3 region, genomic DNA was extracted from the sorted cells. The immunoSEQ Assay was used for sequencing of TCRbeta CDR3 regions. TCRdb obtained this table from immuneACCESS and retained in-frame rearrangements with V and J assigned. These tables miss some clones; where compared with another copy, unresolved V genes account for less than half of the shortfall, and the remainder is unexplained. The sample table shows 34,000 or so clones, and around 81% are seen once. In total, the top ten clones hold over 1.1% of the sample. Patients with autoimmune disease history or receiving systemic immunosuppression were excluded from the trial. Peripheral blood for TCR sequencing was collected from all dose cohorts at baseline, on cycle 4 day 1, and on cycle 7 day 1. Samples were obtained from an open-label, multicenter, first-in-human phase I dose-escalation trial of ivuxolimab. The trial enrolled adults with locally advanced or metastatic head and neck squamous cell, hepatocellular, melanoma or renal cell carcinoma. CD4+ and CD8+ T cells were sorted separately from peripheral blood before TCR sequencing.

This clonotype was obtained from an adult with an advanced solid tumor such as melanoma, head and neck, liver or kidney cancer. Here the chain combines TRBV5-1 and TRBJ2-3; a confident D gene designation cannot be given. The material sequenced was CD4+ or CD8+ T cells sorted from blood, taken in a trial of the OX40 agonist ivuxolimab. For the CDR3, the sequence is CASSIGVFSTDTQYF. The DNA is as follows: TGCGCCAGCAGCATCGGAGTATTTAGCACAGATACGCAGTATTTT.